These 8 T cell receptor beta chains came from one sample sequenced in a study of vaccination and CD4 T cells after COVID-19 (dated by TCRdb to 2022 to 2024). The method was PCR. Sequencing used an Illumina iSeq 100. TCR sequencing of DNA from cultured CD4+ T cells used the Oncomine TCR Beta short-read assay at the Johns Hopkins FTIC core. The public reads were quality trimmed at Q25 with fastp and then assembled into clones with MiXCR by TCRdb, keeping productive beta chains. Here each entry gathers all rows of one CDR3 protein and keeps the most common genes and DNA. The sample table shows under 20,000 distinct CDR3 sequences, and about 50% are seen once. Roughly 18% of the sample goes to the ten largest clones. In light of the paper, this sample's time point label describes: late sampling 161 to 241 days after vaccination in a few convalescent patients. The sample's treatment or condition label, in plain terms: approximately 10-day PBMC culture with coronavirus spike peptide pools or control peptides (ViraFEST assay).

These receptors are not linked to any known antigen. The sequences come from CD4+ T cells from blood, cultured in vitro, collected about 7 months after SARS-CoV-2 vaccination. The receptor source for this set is a human donor who had recovered from COVID-19.

The table lists this clonotype with a few counts. The rearrangement uses TRBV11-3 and TRBJ2-5; D is undetermined. The CDR3 consists of 13 residues. The germline CDR1 and CDR2 sequences are SGHNT and YENEEA. Trimming stripped 4 bases from V and 1 base from J, with 7 bases between. CDR3 bases: TGTGCCAGCAGCTCCGGCAGCCAAGAGACCCAGTACTTC. Its translation is CASSSGSQETQYF.

This clonotype was counted between two and nine times. The chain uses TRBV15 and TRBJ2-3; 11 bases map to TRBD2. Germline V CDR1 and CDR2: LNHNV, YYDKDF (reference sequence). The CDR3 spans 18 residues. V gave up 0 bases and J gave up 4 bases; unmatched junction bases: 9. The CDR3 DNA sequence: TGTGCCACCAGCAGAGATCTTATAGCGGGAGGGCCGGCAGATACGCAGTATTTT. This encodes CATSRDLIAGGPADTQYF.

This clonotype was picked up a small number of times. J is TRBJ2-7 and V is TRBV20-1, with a possible D match to TRBD1 (6 bases). The CDR3 loop spans 15 amino acids. V shed 1 base and J shed 2 bases, with 15 bases lying between them. Germline V lookup: CDR1 DFQATT, CDR2 SNEGSKA (reference sequence). The CDR3 is CSARGGTGKPYEQYF. The CDR3 region has the DNA TGCAGTGCTAGAGGGGGAACAGGGAAACCCTACGAGCAGTACTTC.

The V and J genes are TRBV20-1 and TRBJ1-6; D is unresolved. The CDR3 length is 15 residues. Trimming shortened V by 6 bases and J by 7 bases, and 19 bases separated the two germline ends. CDR1 is DFQATT, CDR2 SNEGSKA, per germline (reference sequence). This CDR3 is CSALLRGMGNSPLHF. The CDR3 DNA sequence: TGCAGTGCCCTTCTGCGGGGAATGGGCAATTCACCCCTCCACTTT.

The chain recombines TRBV6-1 with TRBJ2-6; D is unresolved. CDR1 MNHNS and CDR2 SASEGT come from the germline V gene. The CDR3 length is 14 residues. Trimming cost V 5 bases and J 2 bases, with 7 bases left between them. CDR3 bases: TGTGCCAGCAGTCGTGGAGCTGGGGCCAACGTCCTGACTTTC. This gives the protein CASSRGAGANVLTF.

The rearrangement uses TRBV5-1 and TRBJ1-2; D is unclear. The ends were cut back, 2 bases at V and 8 bases at J, with 13 bases in the middle. Germline V gene lookup returns CDR1 SGHRS and CDR2 YFSETQ. The CDR3 runs to 13 residues. CDR3 in amino acids: CASSLGGIGGYTF. CDR3 nucleotides: TGCGCCAGCAGCTTAGGCGGAATTGGGGGCTACACCTTC. Using reference TRBV5-1 and TRBJ1-2 for the parts outside the CDR3, the full variable domain is KAGVTQTPRYLIKTRGQQVTLSCSPISGHRSVSWYQQTPGQGLQFLFEYFSETQRNKGNFPGRFSGRQFSNSRSEMNVSTLELGDSALYLCASSLGGIGGYTFGSGTRLTVV.

The rearrangement joins TRBV21-1 to TRBJ1-6. TRBV21-1 is a pseudogene. The CDR3 is made up of 15 amino acids. The CDR3 sequence: CASSFSRRSDTPLHF. The DNA for the CDR3 is TGTGCCAGCAGCTTCTCACGGAGGTCAGATACCCCCCTCCACTTT.

This clonotype appeared a few times. The V gene is TRBV20-1, the J gene TRBJ2-1; TRBD2 agrees at 10 bases. From germline, CDR1 is DFQATT and CDR2 SNEGSKA (reference sequence). The CDR3 loop spans 15 amino acids. After removal of 4 bases from V and 6 bases from J, the junction contained 9 bases not matched to a gene. The CDR3 DNA follows: TGCAGTGCTACGGTCGCTAGCGGGAGTCGCAATGAGCAGTTCTTC. It translates to CSATVASGSRNEQFF.